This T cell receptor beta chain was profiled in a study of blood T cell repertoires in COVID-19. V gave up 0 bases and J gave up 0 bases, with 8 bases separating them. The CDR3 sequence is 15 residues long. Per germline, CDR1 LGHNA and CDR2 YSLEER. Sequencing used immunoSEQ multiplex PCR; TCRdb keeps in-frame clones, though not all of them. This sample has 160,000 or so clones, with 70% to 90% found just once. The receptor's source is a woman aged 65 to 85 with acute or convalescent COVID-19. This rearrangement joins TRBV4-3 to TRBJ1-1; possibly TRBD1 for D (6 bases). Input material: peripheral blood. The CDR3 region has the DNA TGCGCCAGCAGCCAAGACAGGGGAATGAACACTGAAGCTTTCTTT. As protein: CASSQDRGMNTEAFF.